Listed below are T cell receptor beta chains from one sample, sequenced in a study of beta chain bispecific antibodies for T cell cancers. TCRdb re-called the 5' RACE reads through MiXCR, storing one row per CDR3 protein. Of about 18,000 distinct CDR3 sequences in the sample, less than 2.5% were seen once. No cognate antigen is known for these TCRs. Material: healthy donor T cells cultured with leukemia cells. These receptors all stem from a human donor in good health. Some clones in this sample may be carry-over from other donors' samples. CDR3s include the opening cysteine and the closing phenylalanine or tryptophan. Fields, in order: clone size, J gene, V gene, D gene, CDR3 protein, CDR3 DNA. A D gene is named only where the DNA matches it firmly. Rows may omit the clone size; those that give it use once, few, many or a size class.

medium-sized	TRBJ2-5	TRBV7-7	TRBD2	CASSPWGGEETQYF	TGTGCCAGCAGCCCGTGGGGAGGGGAAGAGACCCAGTACTTC
many	TRBJ1-5	TRBV2	TRBD1	CASNPGQGNQPQHF	TGTGCCAGCAACCCGGGACAGGGCAATCAGCCCCAGCATTTT
.	TRBJ2-7	TRBV11-2	.	CASSEGGRGPSYEQYF	TGTGCCAGCAGCGAAGGAGGGCGGGGTCCTTCCTACGAGCAGTACTTC
medium-sized	TRBJ2-3	TRBV4-1	TRBD2	CASSQELSGGPRDTQYF	TGCGCCAGCAGCCAAGAACTAAGCGGGGGGCCCAGGGATACGCAGTATTTT
many	TRBJ2-6	TRBV20-1	.	CSAPDGTGANVLTF	TGCAGTGCGCCGGACGGTACTGGGGCCAACGTCCTGACTTTC
medium-sized	TRBJ2-7	TRBV7-9	.	CASSLGPGRGYEQYF	TGTGCCAGCAGCTTAGGGCCCGGTCGGGGCTACGAGCAGTACTTC
few	TRBJ2-7	TRBV12-3/TRBV12-4	.	CASSLGVAVEQYF	TGTGCCAGCAGTCTGGGCGTGGCAGTCGAGCAGTACTTC
many	TRBJ2-2	TRBV10-2	TRBD2	CASSESGLTNTGELFF	TGCGCCAGCAGTGAGTCGGGACTAACCAACACCGGGGAGCTGTTTTTT
many	TRBJ2-1	TRBV20-1	.	CSGAPNPLNEQFF	TGCAGTGGAGCCCCCAATCCCCTCAATGAGCAGTTCTTC
many	TRBJ2-7	TRBV4-1	.	CASSQVSEGYEQYF	TGCGCCAGCAGCCAAGTCTCAGAAGGGTACGAGCAGTACTTC
many	TRBJ1-5	TRBV19	.	CASSIGSHQPQHF	TGTGCCAGTAGTATAGGGTCCCATCAGCCCCAGCATTTT
many	TRBJ2-7	TRBV19	.	CASSGGGSYEQYF	TGTGCCAGCAGTGGTGGGGGGTCCTACGAGCAGTACTTC
many	TRBJ2-2	TRBV2	.	CASSPRRDSNTGELFF	TGTGCCAGCAGTCCCCGCCGGGACTCGAACACCGGGGAGCTGTTTTTT
many	TRBJ2-7	TRBV20-1	TRBD1	CSARDRFSYEQYF	TGCAGTGCTAGGGACAGGTTTTCCTACGAGCAGTACTTC
many	TRBJ2-7	TRBV18	.	CASSPRLGLKGYEQYF	TGTGCCAGCTCACCACGACTGGGATTGAAAGGATACGAGCAGTACTTC
many	TRBJ2-3	TRBV9	TRBD1	CASSALDRGTDTQYF	TGTGCCAGCAGCGCGTTGGACAGGGGCACAGATACGCAGTATTTT
many	TRBJ2-3	TRBV29-1	TRBD2	CSVIAGGSTDTQYF	TGCAGCGTTATCGCGGGGGGCTCCACAGATACGCAGTATTTT
many	TRBJ1-5	TRBV9	.	CASSVDGGLNQPQHF	TGTGCCAGCAGCGTAGACGGAGGGTTGAATCAGCCCCAGCATTTT
many	TRBJ2-7	TRBV28	.	CASRLSGYEQYF	TGTGCCAGCAGGCTAAGTGGCTACGAGCAGTACTTC
many	TRBJ2-3	TRBV27	.	CASSLSTLWDTQYF	TGTGCCAGCAGTTTATCCACCCTTTGGGATACGCAGTATTTT
medium-sized	TRBJ2-3	TRBV7-9	.	CATPGAREDTQYF	TGTGCCACCCCCGGGGCGAGGGAAGATACGCAGTATTTT
.	TRBJ2-1	TRBV19	TRBD1	CASERQGGTYNEQFF	TGTGCCAGTGAAAGACAGGGGGGAACTTACAATGAGCAGTTCTTC
many	TRBJ2-1	TRBV20-1	.	CSARGDRNHNEQFF	TGCAGTGCTAGAGGCGACCGCAACCACAATGAGCAGTTCTTC
many	TRBJ2-3	TRBV2	.	CASSDSLTDTQYF	TGTGCCAGCAGTGACTCTCTCACAGATACGCAGTATTTT
medium-sized	TRBJ2-7	TRBV5-1	.	CASSKDSSYEQYF	TGCGCCAGCAGCAAGGACAGCTCCTACGAGCAGTACTTC
many	TRBJ2-5	TRBV28	.	CASSFSEAQYF	TGTGCCAGCAGTTTTTCCGAGGCCCAGTACTTC
many	TRBJ2-7	TRBV20-1	.	CSARDDRHLLGWEQYF	TGCAGTGCTAGAGATGACAGGCACCTCCTGGGGTGGGAGCAGTACTTC
.	TRBJ2-7	TRBV12-3/TRBV12-4	.	CASSLSASREQYF	TGTGCCAGCAGTTTATCGGCCAGTCGCGAGCAGTACTTC
many	TRBJ1-1	TRBV5-1	.	CASSSKQGMNTEAFF	TGCGCCAGCAGCTCAAAACAGGGCATGAACACTGAAGCTTTCTTT
few	TRBJ2-3	TRBV27	TRBD2	CASSSTLGTSGGTDTQYF	TGTGCCAGCAGTTCGACGCTGGGGACTAGCGGGGGAACAGATACGCAGTATTTT
many	TRBJ2-1	TRBV12-5	.	CASGPPVSYNEQFF	TGTGCTAGTGGTCCCCCGGTCTCCTACAATGAGCAGTTCTTC
many	TRBJ1-1	TRBV27	.	CASSLVAGTEAFF	TGTGCCAGCAGTTTGGTCGCGGGTACTGAAGCTTTCTTT
many	TRBJ2-1	TRBV27	TRBD2	CASSRGGTSGYNEQFF	TGTGCCAGCAGTCGGGGTGGGACTAGCGGATACAATGAGCAGTTCTTC
many	TRBJ1-1	TRBV6-6	.	CASMRSGTEAFF	TGTGCCAGCATGCGGAGTGGCACTGAAGCTTTCTTT
many	TRBJ1-1	TRBV20-1	TRBD1	CSAGDRLNTEAFF	TGCAGTGCTGGGGACAGATTAAACACTGAAGCTTTCTTT
many	TRBJ2-5	TRBV7-8	TRBD2	CASSSGLAGGETQYF	TGTGCCAGCAGCTCTGGACTAGCGGGCGGAGAGACCCAGTACTTC
large	TRBJ1-2	TRBV28	.	CASSLHQSYGYTF	TGTGCCAGCAGTTTACACCAAAGCTATGGCTACACCTTC
many	TRBJ2-5	TRBV14	.	CASSHKRATQYF	TGTGCCAGCAGCCATAAAAGGGCGACCCAGTACTTC
many	TRBJ1-3	TRBV14	.	CASSQVISGNTIYF	TGTGCCAGCAGCCAAGTCATCTCTGGAAACACCATATATTTT
many	TRBJ2-3	TRBV20-1	TRBD1	CSVSDREPVGTQYF	TGCAGCGTATCCGACAGGGAACCCGTTGGTACGCAGTATTTT
.	TRBJ2-3	TRBV5-4	.	CASSLGLDPDTQYF	TGTGCCAGCAGCTTGGGGCTAGACCCAGATACGCAGTATTTT
many	TRBJ2-1	TRBV6-5	TRBD1	CASRKQGALYNEQFF	TGTGCCAGCCGAAAACAGGGGGCGTTGTACAATGAGCAGTTCTTC
many	TRBJ2-1	TRBV3-1	.	CASSGSRGNYNEQFF	TGTGCCAGCAGCGGTAGCAGGGGTAACTACAATGAGCAGTTCTTC
many	TRBJ2-5	TRBV5-1	TRBD1	CASSLASIGQGSETQYF	TGCGCCAGCAGCTTGGCCAGTATCGGACAGGGGTCAGAGACCCAGTACTTC
many	TRBJ1-1	TRBV2	.	CASSDDQGEVMNTEAFF	TGTGCCAGCAGTGATGATCAAGGGGAGGTTATGAACACTGAAGCTTTCTTT
many	TRBJ2-1	TRBV6-6	TRBD1	CASHPTGQGRDEQFF	TGTGCCAGCCATCCGACGGGACAGGGGAGGGATGAGCAGTTCTTC
medium-sized	TRBJ2-7	TRBV5-1	TRBD2	CASSQGLVYEQYF	TGCGCCAGCAGCCAGGGACTAGTTTACGAGCAGTACTTC
many	TRBJ2-3	TRBV20-1	.	CSAREIGGGPMDTQYF	TGCAGTGCTAGAGAGATAGGGGGGGGGCCAATGGATACGCAGTATTTT
medium-sized	TRBJ2-1	TRBV12-3/TRBV12-4	.	CASSLYPEEQFF	TGTGCCAGCAGTTTGTATCCGGAGGAGCAGTTCTTC
many	TRBJ2-1	TRBV15	.	CATSRDTYNEQFF	TGTGCCACCAGCAGAGATACCTACAATGAGCAGTTCTTC
many	TRBJ2-7	TRBV7-9	TRBD1	CASSWGQLSSYEQYF	TGTGCCAGCAGCTGGGGACAGTTAAGCTCCTACGAGCAGTACTTC
many	TRBJ2-5	TRBV7-6	.	CASSLENWKTQYF	TGTGCCAGCAGCTTAGAAAACTGGAAGACCCAGTACTTC